This is a list of T cell receptor beta chains from one sample in a study of T cell responses to AZD1222 COVID-19 vaccine. TCRdb keeps only in-frame clones here, not all; method: immunoSEQ multiplex PCR. The profile shows about 150,000 clones, 75% to 95% of them singletons. The sample was peripheral blood, taken on day 0 of MenACWY control vaccination. These receptors were obtained from an adult in good health. The CDR3 runs from the conserved cysteine through the conserved F or W. A D gene is named only where the DNA matches it firmly. A clone size is listed for some rows: how often the clone was seen (once, few, many), or a class if it is expanded.

D,J,V,size,length,CDR3,DNA
NA,TRBJ1-2,TRBV4-1,NA,15,CASSQVLTGRGGYTF,TGCGCCAGCAGCCAAGTATTAACGGGCCGGGGTGGCTACACCTTC
NA,TRBJ2-3,TRBV6-6,once,15,CASSYSPEATDTQYF,TGTGCCAGCAGTTACTCCCCGGAGGCCACAGATACGCAGTATTTT
NA,TRBJ2-5,TRBV7-3,NA,13,CASSLSSQETQYF,TGTGCCAGCAGCTTAAGCTCCCAAGAGACCCAGTACTTC
NA,TRBJ2-2,TRBV7-3,NA,14,CASSLTSATGELFF,TGTGCCAGCAGCTTAACTAGCGCCACCGGGGAGCTGTTTTTT
TRBD1,TRBJ1-2,TRBV27,NA,16,CASSLRRQGANYGYTF,TGTGCCAGCAGTTTAAGGAGACAGGGAGCTAACTATGGCTACACCTTC
TRBD1,TRBJ1-1,TRBV12-5,once,17,CASGLGTGDHMNTEAFF,TGTGCTAGTGGTTTGGGGACAGGGGACCACATGAACACTGAAGCTTTCTTT
TRBD2,TRBJ2-3,TRBV27,NA,16,CASRSGTSGGADTQYF,TGTGCCAGCAGATCCGGGACTAGCGGGGGGGCAGATACGCAGTATTTT
TRBD1,TRBJ2-2,TRBV3-1/TRBV3-2,NA,16,CASSHLGTGHTGELFF,TGTGCCAGCAGCCATCTAGGGACAGGGCACACCGGGGAGCTGTTTTTT
TRBD1,TRBJ1-6,TRBV2,NA,14,CASRAGQGRSPLHF,TGTGCCAGCAGGGCCGGACAGGGCCGTTCACCCCTCCACTTT
NA,TRBJ2-2,TRBV7-3,NA,14,CASSLIGPTGELFF,TGTGCCAGCAGCTTAATCGGACCCACCGGGGAGCTGTTTTTT
NA,TRBJ1-5,TRBV9,NA,15,CASSVDGGGNQPQHF,TGTGCCAGCAGCGTAGACGGAGGGGGAAATCAGCCCCAGCATTTT
NA,TRBJ2-3,TRBV9,NA,14,CASTKGLGEDTQYF,TGTGCCAGCACCAAAGGCCTGGGGGAAGATACGCAGTATTTT
NA,TRBJ1-2,TRBV9,NA,13,CASSVAAGYGYTF,TGTGCCAGCAGCGTAGCGGCAGGCTATGGCTACACCTTC
NA,TRBJ1-2,TRBV13,NA,13,CASSSESRYGYTF,TGTGCCAGCAGTTCAGAGAGTCGCTATGGCTACACCTTC
NA,TRBJ2-1,TRBV4-1,NA,15,CASSLGPTPYNEQFF,TGCGCCAGCAGCCTCGGCCCGACACCCTACAATGAGCAGTTCTTC
NA,TRBJ1-1,TRBV10-3,NA,18,CAISVSFDTPQMNTEAFF,TGTGCCATCAGTGTTTCCTTTGACACCCCACAGATGAACACTGAAGCTTTCTTT
NA,TRBJ1-2,TRBV14,NA,16,CASSQELWTDGYGYTF,TGTGCCAGCAGCCAAGAATTGTGGACGGATGGCTATGGCTACACCTTC
TRBD1,TRBJ2-7,TRBV27,NA,15,CASSPRPQGAGEQYF,TGTGCCAGCAGTCCCCGCCCACAGGGGGCGGGCGAGCAGTACTTC
NA,TRBJ2-7,TRBV28,NA,17,CASSSFFGQVSSYEQYF,NA
TRBD1,TRBJ2-1,TRBV3-1/TRBV3-2,NA,15,CASSPTGTAHNEQFF,TGTGCCAGCAGCCCCACCGGGACAGCGCACAATGAGCAGTTCTTC
TRBD2,TRBJ2-3,TRBV6-1,NA,14,CASSDLSGADTQYF,TGTGCCAGCAGTGATTTGAGCGGGGCAGATACGCAGTATTTT
NA,TRBJ2-1,TRBV7-3,NA,15,CASSPGRSSYNEQFF,TGTGCCAGCAGCCCGGGACGGAGCTCCTACAATGAGCAGTTCTTC
NA,TRBJ1-3,TRBV5-1,NA,15,CASTEGGFSGNTIYF,TGCGCCAGCACGGAAGGGGGGTTCTCTGGAAACACCATATATTTT
NA,TRBJ1-5,TRBV19,few,15,CASSRGGEWNQPQHF,TGTGCCAGTAGTCGCGGAGGAGAGTGGAATCAGCCCCAGCATTTT
TRBD1,TRBJ1-4,TRBV29-1,NA,14,CSVVTSGGREKLFF,TGCAGCGTCGTCACGTCAGGGGGACGAGAAAAACTGTTTTTT
NA,TRBJ2-4,TRBV19,NA,12,CASSISGGRQHF,TGTGCCAGTAGTATCTCTGGGGGGAGACAACACTTC
TRBD2,TRBJ2-2,TRBV5-4,NA,15,CASSLTGGPLGELFF,TGTGCCAGCAGCTTAACGGGGGGGCCTCTCGGGGAGCTGTTTTTT
NA,TRBJ1-2,TRBV12-5,once,15,CASGSGVGVRNGYTF,TGTGCTAGTGGTTCGGGGGTAGGTGTGCGTAATGGCTACACCTTC
NA,TRBJ2-5,TRBV5-8,NA,17,CASSSPPITGLGETQYF,TGTGCCAGCAGTTCTCCCCCTATAACAGGGCTCGGGGAGACCCAGTACTTC
TRBD1,TRBJ1-2,TRBV30,NA,13,CAWSPDRGVGYTF,TGTGCCTGGAGTCCGGACAGGGGAGTTGGCTACACCTTC
TRBD1,TRBJ1-5,TRBV28,few,17,CASSPQGGARSNQPQHF,TGTGCCAGCAGCCCCCAGGGGGGGGCACGGAGCAATCAGCCCCAGCATTTT
NA,TRBJ2-2,TRBV6-5,NA,14,CASLGARDTGELFF,TGTGCCAGCCTCGGGGCGCGGGACACCGGGGAGCTGTTTTTT
NA,TRBJ2-1,TRBV7-3,NA,14,CASSGPGTYNEQFF,TGTGCCAGCAGCGGACCCGGGACCTACAATGAGCAGTTCTTC
NA,TRBJ1-5,TRBV19,NA,14,CASSPPEGNQPQHF,TGTGCCAGTAGTCCCCCCGAGGGTAATCAGCCCCAGCATTTT
NA,TRBJ2-1,TRBV5-1,NA,15,CASSPRIAENSEQFF,TGCGCCAGCAGCCCACGCATAGCCGAGAACAGTGAGCAGTTCTTC
NA,TRBJ2-3,TRBV5-1,NA,14,CASSLAGSTDTQYF,TGCGCCAGCAGCCTCGCCGGATCCACAGATACGCAGTATTTT
NA,TRBJ2-5,TRBV9,NA,15,CASSAHHRRQETQYF,TGTGCCAGCAGCGCCCACCACAGGAGACAAGAGACCCAGTACTTC
NA,TRBJ1-4,TRBV4-2,NA,15,CASSRPRATNEKLFF,TGTGCCAGCAGCCGACCCAGGGCAACTAATGAAAAACTGTTTTTT
NA,TRBJ2-5,TRBV13,NA,18,CASSLEGPGTGFVETQYF,TGTGCCAGCAGCTTAGAAGGTCCGGGCACTGGGTTCGTGGAGACCCAGTACTTC
TRBD1,TRBJ2-1,TRBV19,few,14,CASSRDRAYNEQFF,TGTGCCAGTAGTCGGGACAGGGCCTACAATGAGCAGTTCTTC
TRBD2,TRBJ2-2,TRBV6-1,NA,15,CASSEELAGSGELFF,TGTGCCAGCAGTGAAGAATTAGCGGGGTCCGGGGAGCTGTTTTTT
NA,TRBJ1-2,TRBV19,NA,13,CASSTDLTRGYTF,TGTGCCAGTTCAACCGACCTTACCCGCGGCTACACCTTC
NA,TRBJ2-7,TRBV30,NA,11,CAWSVEDYQYF,TGTGCCTGGAGTGTCGAGGACTACCAGTACTTC
NA,TRBJ2-7,TRBV28,NA,13,CASSSGLPYEQYF,TGTGCCAGCAGTTCAGGGCTTCCCTACGAGCAGTACTTC
TRBD2,TRBJ2-1,TRBV3-1/TRBV3-2,NA,15,CASSRIAGDYNEQFF,TGTGCCAGCAGCCGCATAGCGGGAGACTACAATGAGCAGTTCTTC